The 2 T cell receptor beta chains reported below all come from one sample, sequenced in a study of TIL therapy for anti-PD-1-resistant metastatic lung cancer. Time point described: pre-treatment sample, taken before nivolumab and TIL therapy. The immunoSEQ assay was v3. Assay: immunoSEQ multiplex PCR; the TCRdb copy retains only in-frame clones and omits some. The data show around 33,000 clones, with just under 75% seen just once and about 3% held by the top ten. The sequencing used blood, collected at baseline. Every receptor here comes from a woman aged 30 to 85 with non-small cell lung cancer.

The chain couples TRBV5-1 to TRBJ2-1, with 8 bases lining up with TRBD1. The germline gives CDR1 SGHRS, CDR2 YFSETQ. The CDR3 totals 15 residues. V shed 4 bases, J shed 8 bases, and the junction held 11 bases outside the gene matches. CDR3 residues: CASSVGTPQGDEQFF. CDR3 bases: TGCGCCAGCAGCGTTGGGACTCCACAGGGGGATGAGCAGTTCTTC. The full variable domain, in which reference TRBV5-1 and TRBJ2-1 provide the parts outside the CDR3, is KAGVTQTPRYLIKTRGQQVTLSCSPISGHRSVSWYQQTPGQGLQFLFEYFSETQRNKGNFPGRFSGRQFSNSRSEMNVSTLELGDSALYLCASSVGTPQGDEQFFGPGTRLTVL.

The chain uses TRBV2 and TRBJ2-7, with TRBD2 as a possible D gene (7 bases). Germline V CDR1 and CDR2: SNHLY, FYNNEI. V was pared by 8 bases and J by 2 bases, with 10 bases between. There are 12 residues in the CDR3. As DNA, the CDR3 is TGTGCCAGCCGGGGGGCGGCCTACGAGCAGTACTTC. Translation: CASRGAAYEQYF.